One sample yielded the 14 T cell receptor beta chains listed below, sequenced in a study of T cells in Graves' hyperthyroidism and ophthalmopathy. Using RNA transcripts as the source, TCR beta CDR3 regions were amplified. With the HTBI primer set, the TCR CDR3 went through a first round of RT-PCR. One entry per CDR3 protein results from TCRdb running MiXCR on the multiplex PCR reads. The sample consists of about half a million distinct CDR3 sequences, approximately 25% of them appearing once. Sequencing was performed on blood. The receptors shown here come from a woman aged 25 to 39 with Graves' ophthalmopathy.

This clonotype was seen many times. The V call is TRBV6-2 or TRBV6-3, the J call TRBJ1-2, with D perhaps matching TRBD1 (6 bases). This CDR3 comprises 15 residues. The germline gives CDR1 MNHEY, CDR2 SVGEGT. V was clipped by 4 bases and J by 2 bases, with 14 bases between them. In DNA, the CDR3 is TGTGCCAGCAGTTCTTTACAGGGCTCGAACTATGGCTACACCTTC. This encodes CASSSLQGSNYGYTF.

This sequence joins TRBV2 and TRBJ1-1; the D gene is possibly TRBD1 (6 bases). V was pared by 1 base and J by 11 bases, with 38 bases between. The CDR3 consists of 21 residues. Looked up from germline, CDR1 is SNHLY and CDR2 is FYNNEI. The CDR3: CASSEGADSFTLRAVLRSAFF. Written as DNA, the CDR3 is TGTGCCAGCAGTGAAGGCGCGGACAGCTTTACCCTCCGGGCTGTCCTACGATCTGCTTTCTTT.

The table lists this clonotype with many counts. This chain links TRBV6-1 with TRBJ2-5; D might be TRBD2 (5 bases). V was pared by 5 bases and J by 2 bases, with 6 bases between. CDR3 length: 12 amino acids. Germline V gene sequence: CDR1 MNHNS, CDR2 SASEGT. The CDR3 DNA follows: TGTGCCAGCAGTTGGGAGCAAGAGACCCAGTACTTC. It yields the protein CASSWEQETQYF.

In this sample, this clonotype turned up many times. V usage is TRBV29-1 and J usage is TRBJ1-1, with TRBD1 identical over 8 bases. CDR1 is SQVTM, CDR2 ANQGSEA, per germline. The CDR3 spans 13 residues. V shed 7 bases, J shed 0 bases, and the junction held 4 bases outside the gene matches. Here the CDR3 reads CSDIQGVNTEAFF. CDR3 nucleotide sequence: TGCAGCGACATACAGGGGGTGAACACTGAAGCTTTCTTT. Supplemented by reference TRBV29-1 and TRBJ1-1, the full variable domain reads SAVISQKPSRDICQRGTSLTIQCQVDSQVTMMFWYRQQPGQSLTLIATANQGSEATYESGFVIDKFPISRPNLTFSTLTVSNMSPEDSSIYLCSDIQGVNTEAFFGQGTRLTVV.

This clonotype was observed at least ten times. The V call is TRBV19, the J call TRBJ1-5; D possibly corresponds to TRBD1 (6 bases). Germline V gene sequence: CDR1 LNHDA, CDR2 SQIVND (reference sequence). Trimming removed 2 bases at V and 2 bases at J, with 19 bases between. CDR3 length: 18 amino acids. The CDR3: CASSIRARTEYGNQPQHF. CDR3 in DNA: TGTGCCAGTAGTATAAGAGCCCGGACAGAGTATGGCAATCAGCCCCAGCATTTT.

The rearrangement uses TRBV12-3 or TRBV12-4 and TRBJ2-5; D possibly corresponds to TRBD2 (6 bases). The CDR3 has 15 residues. Trimming shortened V by 6 bases and J by 2 bases, and 16 bases separated the two germline ends. Written as DNA, the CDR3 is TGTGCCAGCAGCCCGCGGGAAGGCGAACAAGAGACCCAGTACTTC. The encoded protein is CASSPREGEQETQYF.

This clonotype appeared once. The CDR3 ends on some other residue instead of the conserved phenylalanine or tryptophan, so this is likely a read error. The chain is built from TRBV12-5 and TRBJ1-5; D perhaps matches TRBD1 (6 bases). Germline V gives CDR1 LGHNT, CDR2 FRNRAP. The ends were cut back, 2 bases at V and 2 bases at J, with 16 bases in the middle. The CDR3 spans 17 residues. CDR3 sequence reads: CASGLKSGEVGNQPQHL. DNA of the CDR3: TGTGCTAGTGGTTTGAAGTCAGGGGAGGTGGGCAATCAGCCCCAGCATCTT.

The V gene is TRBV20-1, the J gene TRBJ2-7, with D possibly called TRBD1 or TRBD2 (6 bases each). CDR3 size: 14 residues. In germline, CDR1 is DFQATT, CDR2 SNEGSKA (reference sequence). V lost 1 base to trimming and J lost 2 bases, with 12 bases between them. The chain's CDR3 is CSARVNGGTYEQYF. The CDR3 DNA reads TGCAGTGCTAGAGTAAACGGGGGCACCTACGAGCAGTACTTC.

Details on this clonotype: One end of the junction fails to match germline, which may point to a read error. J is TRBJ1-2 and V is TRBV27; TRBD1 might be the D (5 bases). The CDR3 sequence is 15 residues long. Germline CDR1 and CDR2: MNHEY and SMNVEV (reference sequence). The CDR3 loop reads CASSSTAGPPGGYAF. The CDR3 coding sequence is TGTGCCAGCAGTTCCACGGCAGGGCCTCCGGGTGGCTACGCCTTC.

The V call is TRBV6-1, the J call TRBJ1-5; D gene unclear. CDR3 length equals 15 residues. With 6 bases removed from V and 3 bases from J, the gap between germline ends came to 15 bases. Germline V gives CDR1 MNHNS, CDR2 SASEGT. The CDR3 spells CASSPYSDYNQPQHF. In nucleotides, the CDR3 is TGTGCCAGCAGCCCCTATTCGGATTACAATCAGCCCCAGCATTTT.

This clonotype showed up many times. The chain recombines TRBV6-1 with TRBJ1-3, with 8 bases matching TRBD1. V lost 4 bases, J lost 4 bases, and 6 bases stayed unmatched. The CDR3 totals 15 residues. CDR1 and CDR2 (germline): MNHNS, SASEGT. The CDR3, as DNA: TGTGCCAGCAGTGCACCCAGGGGGCCGGGAAACACCATATATTTT. This gives the protein CASSAPRGPGNTIYF.

The sample holds many counts of this clonotype. The rearrangement uses TRBV19 and TRBJ1-1; tentative D call: TRBD1 (5 bases). Trimming took off 5 bases at V and 8 bases at J, with 24 bases between the two ends. Germline V gene data show CDR1 as LNHDA and CDR2 as SQIVND (reference sequence). This CDR3 spans 16 amino acids. CDR3 sequence (DNA): TGTGCCAGTAGTCCATCCGGGACGGGCCGTGATGACGAAGCTTTCTTT. Amino acid sequence: CASSPSGTGRDDEAFF. The entire variable domain, with the rest obtained from reference TRBV19 and TRBJ1-1, is as follows: DGGITQSPKYLFRKEGQNVTLSCEQNLNHDAMYWYRQDPGQGLRLIYYSQIVNDFQKGDIAEGYSVSREKKESFPLTVTSAQKNPTAFYLCASSPSGTGRDDEAFFGQGTRLTVV.

The J gene is TRBJ2-7, the V gene TRBV9, with TRBD1 identical over 7 bases. Per germline, CDR1 SGDLS and CDR2 YYNGEE. V dropped 4 bases and J dropped 0; count of bases not matched to a gene: 7. The CDR3 is 15 amino acids. The CDR3 is CASSNRQGSSYEQYF. The CDR3 nucleotides are TGTGCCAGCAGCAACAGACAGGGAAGCTCCTACGAGCAGTACTTC.

Ten or more counts support this clonotype. CDR3 residues: CASSLDTGSYNEQFF. The CDR3 DNA reads as TGTGCCAGCAGCTTAGATACCGGCTCCTACAATGAGCAGTTCTTC. The chain links TRBV7-2 to TRBJ2-1; D gene unclear. CDR1 is SGHTA and CDR2 is FQGNSA in the germline V gene. This CDR3 is built from 15 residues. The V gene lost 1 base and the J gene lost 0 bases, with 7 bases spanning the gap.